The 3 T cell receptor beta chains below all came from one sample that was sequenced in a study of T cell clonality in common variable immunodeficiency. Some clones are missing from TCRdb's copy, which holds only in-frame ones; the method was immunoSEQ multiplex PCR. This repertoire holds some 50,000 clones, and none appear only once. Material: peripheral blood mononuclear cells. The origin of the receptors is a person between 18 and 70 years old in good health.

About this clone: Read data end 3 residues before the CDR3 end; the end is taken from the germline J gene. This chain links TRBV7-9 with TRBJ2-3, with a weak D call TRBD2 (5 bases). The CDR3 is 14 residues long. The germline gives CDR1 SEHNR, CDR2 FQNEAQ (reference sequence). The CDR3: CASSLYTDGETQYF. The CDR3 bases that were read are TGTGCCAGCAGCTTATATACAGACGGGGAGACG.

In its sample, this clone was seen many times. The CDR3 is cut off 3 residues early in the read; its end comes from the germline J gene. The sample carries other DNA sequences with the same CDR3. The chain employs TRBV6-2 or TRBV6-3 and TRBJ2-5, with 15 bases fitting TRBD2. This CDR3 has 15 residues. V lost 4 bases and J lost 4; bases outside the gene matches: 1. CDR1 and CDR2 from the germline V gene are MNHEY and SVGEGT. The part of the CDR3 DNA that was read is TGTGCCAGCAGTTGGACTAGCGGGGGGGCAGAGACC. Its protein is CASSWTSGGAET. The entire CDR3 reads CASSWTSGGAETQYF.

This clone showed up many times. The sequenced fragment ends 3 residues before the CDR3 boundary, so the rest is inferred from the germline J gene. The rearrangement links TRBV7-2 to TRBJ2-1; D ambiguous. V was trimmed by 5 bases and J by 8 bases, leaving 7 bases between them. The CDR3 covers 11 residues. The germline V gene has CDR1 SGHTA and CDR2 FQGNSA. The CDR3 bases that were read are TGTGCCAGCAGCGTTTTCGATGAG. Protein product: CASSVFDE. The CDR3 as a whole reads CASSVFDEQFF.